The 10 T cell receptor beta chains reported below all come from one sample, sequenced in a study of CD8+ T cells in alopecia areata. Extraction of RNA preceded its reverse transcription into cDNA, which served as the sequencing template. Data came from immunoSEQ multiplex PCR; TCRdb stores just in-frame clones and leaves some out. Among 110,000 or so clones, roughly 68% were seen once, and the ten largest hold about 3%. Sequenced sample: CD4+ T cells sorted from blood. The receptors shown here come from a human donor in good health.

The chain carries TRBV30 and TRBJ1-2; perhaps TRBD1 as D (6 bases). The CDR3 has 13 amino acids. Germline V gives CDR1 GTSNPN, CDR2 SVGIG (reference sequence). Trimming left V 2 bases short and J 3 bases short, with 10 bases between. CDR3 sequence: CAWSRGGDYGYTF. CDR3 DNA: TGTGCCTGGAGTCGGGGGGGCGACTATGGCTACACCTTC. The whole variable domain, filled in from reference TRBV30 and TRBJ1-2, reads SQTIHQWPATLVQPVGSPLSLECTVEGTSNPNLYWYRQAAGRGLQLLFYSVGIGQISSEVPQNLSASRPQDRQFILSSKKLLLSDSGFYLCAWSRGGDYGYTFGSGTRLTVV.

The genes are TRBV4-1 and TRBJ2-5, with TRBD2 matching over 7 bases. The CDR3 runs to 17 residues. Germline lookup yields CDR1 MGHRA and CDR2 YSYEKL. Trimming at V came to 2 bases and at J to 1 base, leaving 10 bases not matched to a gene. CDR3 DNA: TGCGCCAGCAGCCAAAAGACCGGGACTAAGACCCAAGAGACCCAGTACTTC. Translation gives CASSQKTGTKTQETQYF.

The chain combines TRBV20-1 with TRBJ2-5; D gene ambiguous. V shed 6 bases and J shed 1 base, with 3 bases lying between them. Germline CDR1 reads DFQATT; CDR2 reads SNEGSKA (reference sequence). This CDR3 comprises 10 residues. The DNA of the CDR3 is TGCAGTGCCCTCCAAGAGACCCAGTACTTC. Protein sequence: CSALQETQYF.

The chain uses TRBV30 and TRBJ1-6; no clear D gene. This CDR3 region has 13 residues. CDR1 is GTSNPN and CDR2 is SVGIG in the germline V gene (reference sequence). V lost 2 bases and J lost 10, with 12 bases in between. The chain's CDR3 is CAWSRGSNSPLHF. CDR3 sequence (DNA): TGTGCCTGGAGTAGAGGGTCAAACTCACCCCTCCACTTT. The full variable domain, in which reference TRBV30 and TRBJ1-6 provide the parts outside the CDR3, is SQTIHQWPATLVQPVGSPLSLECTVEGTSNPNLYWYRQAAGRGLQLLFYSVGIGQISSEVPQNLSASRPQDRQFILSSKKLLLSDSGFYLCAWSRGSNSPLHFGNGTRLTVT.

As to this clone: One junction end does not reproduce the germline sequence, and a read error may be involved. The gene calls are TRBV7-9 and TRBJ2-3; D is ambiguous. The CDR3 totals 10 residues. Looked up from germline, CDR1 is SEHNR and CDR2 is FQNEAQ (reference sequence). The chain's CDR3 is CASSPDSPGF. The CDR3 nucleotides read TGTGCCAGCAGCCCAGACTCCCCAGGATTT.

In this sample, this clone turned up once. V gene TRBV7-2 combines with J gene TRBJ1-2; possible D gene TRBD1, 6 bases. Trimming shortened V by 5 bases and J by 10 bases, and 11 bases separated the two germline ends. CDR1 is SGHTA and CDR2 is FQGNSA in the germline V gene. The CDR3 length is 11 residues. The chain's CDR3 is CASSPGQIYTF. CDR3 DNA: TGTGCCAGCAGCCCCGGACAGATCTACACCTTC.

As to this clone: Additional DNA sequences in this sample encode the identical CDR3. The chain couples TRBV29-1 to TRBJ2-7, with 7 positions matching TRBD1. The CDR3 is 13 amino acids. The V segment lost 3 bases and the J segment 3 bases; nucleotides outside the gene matches: 5. CDR1 and CDR2 (germline): SQVTM, ANQGSEA. The DNA for the CDR3 is TGCAGCGTTGAGCTGTCAGGGGGCTACGAGCAGTACTTC. Its translation: CSVELSGGYEQYF.

The rearrangement links TRBV4-1 to TRBJ1-2, with no clear D. CDR3 length: 15 residues. With 0 bases removed from V and 1 base from J, the gap between germline ends came to 9 bases. Germline CDR1 MGHRA, CDR2 YSYEKL. In DNA form, the CDR3 reads TGCGCCAGCAGCCAAGATAACAGTATTAACTATGGCTACACCTTC. Its translation: CASSQDNSINYGYTF.

The chain combines TRBV27 with TRBJ2-6, with unresolved D. Germline CDR1 is MNHEY and CDR2 is SMNVEV (reference sequence). The CDR3 runs to 15 residues. V was pared by 2 bases and J by 1 base, with 6 bases between. DNA for the CDR3: TGTGCCAGCAGTTTACAGGCATCTGGGGCCAACGTCCTGACTTTC. It translates to CASSLQASGANVLTF. Full variable domain (remainder filled in from reference TRBV27 and TRBJ2-6): EAQVTQNPRYLITVTGKKLTVTCSQNMNHEYMSWYRQDPGLGLRQIYYSMNVEVTDKGDVPEGYKVSRKEKRNFPLILESPSPNQTSLYFCASSLQASGANVLTFGAGSRLTVL.

CDR3: CASMGEPGVEQPQHF. The DNA for the CDR3 is TGCGCCAGCATGGGGGAACCCGGCGTTGAACAGCCCCAGCATTTT. The V and J genes are TRBV10-2 and TRBJ1-5; perhaps TRBD1 as D (5 bases). The CDR3 loop spans 15 amino acids. V lost 7 bases and J 7 bases, leaving 20 bases between the germline ends. In germline, CDR1 is WSHSY, CDR2 SAAADI.